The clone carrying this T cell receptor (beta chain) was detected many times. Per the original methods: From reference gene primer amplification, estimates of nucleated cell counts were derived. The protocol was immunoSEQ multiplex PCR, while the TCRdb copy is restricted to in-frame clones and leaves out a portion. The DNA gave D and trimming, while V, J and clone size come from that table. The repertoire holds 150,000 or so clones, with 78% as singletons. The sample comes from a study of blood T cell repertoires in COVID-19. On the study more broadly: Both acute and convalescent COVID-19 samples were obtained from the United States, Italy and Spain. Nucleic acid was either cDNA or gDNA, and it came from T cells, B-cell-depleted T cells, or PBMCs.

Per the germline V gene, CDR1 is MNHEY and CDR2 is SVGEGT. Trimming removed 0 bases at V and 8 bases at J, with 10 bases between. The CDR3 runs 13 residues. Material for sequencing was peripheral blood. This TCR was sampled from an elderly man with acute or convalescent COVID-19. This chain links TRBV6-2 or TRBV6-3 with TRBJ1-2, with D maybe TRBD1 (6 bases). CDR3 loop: CASSYSGAWGYTF. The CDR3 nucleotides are TGTGCCAGCAGTTACTCGGGGGCCTGGGGCTACACCTTC.